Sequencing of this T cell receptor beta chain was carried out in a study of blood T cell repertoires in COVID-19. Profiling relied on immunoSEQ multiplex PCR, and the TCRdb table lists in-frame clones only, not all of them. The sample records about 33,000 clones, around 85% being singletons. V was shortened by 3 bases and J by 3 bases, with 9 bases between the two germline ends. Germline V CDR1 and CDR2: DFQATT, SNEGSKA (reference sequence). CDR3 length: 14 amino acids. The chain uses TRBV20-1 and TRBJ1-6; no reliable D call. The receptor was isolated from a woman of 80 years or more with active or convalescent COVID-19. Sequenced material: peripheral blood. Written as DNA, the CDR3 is TGCAGTGCTAGTGTGGGCCGCTATAATTCACCCCTCCACTTT. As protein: CSASVGRYNSPLHF.